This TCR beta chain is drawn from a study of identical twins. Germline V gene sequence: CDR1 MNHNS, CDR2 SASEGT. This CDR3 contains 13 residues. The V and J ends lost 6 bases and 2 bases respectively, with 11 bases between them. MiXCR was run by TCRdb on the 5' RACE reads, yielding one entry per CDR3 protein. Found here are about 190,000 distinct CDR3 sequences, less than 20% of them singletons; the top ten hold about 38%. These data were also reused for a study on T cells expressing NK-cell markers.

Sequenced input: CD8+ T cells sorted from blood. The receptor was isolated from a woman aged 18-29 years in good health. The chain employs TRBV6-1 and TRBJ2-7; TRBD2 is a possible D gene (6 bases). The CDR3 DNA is TGTGCCAGCAGGCCGCGGGGCCCCTACGAGCAGTACTTC. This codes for CASRPRGPYEQYF.